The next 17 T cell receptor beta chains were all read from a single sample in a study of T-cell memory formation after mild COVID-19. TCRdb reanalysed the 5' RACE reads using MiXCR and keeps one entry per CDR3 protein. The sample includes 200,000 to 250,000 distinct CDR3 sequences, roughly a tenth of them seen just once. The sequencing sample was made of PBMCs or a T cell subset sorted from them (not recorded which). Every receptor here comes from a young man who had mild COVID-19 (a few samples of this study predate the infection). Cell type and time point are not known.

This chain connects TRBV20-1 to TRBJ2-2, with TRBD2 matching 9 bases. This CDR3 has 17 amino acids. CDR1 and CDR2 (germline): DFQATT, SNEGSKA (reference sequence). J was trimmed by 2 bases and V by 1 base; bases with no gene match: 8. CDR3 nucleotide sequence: TGCAGTGCTAGAGGCGGTAGCGGGGGCACTAACACCGGGGAGCTGTTTTTT. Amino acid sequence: CSARGGSGGTNTGELFF.

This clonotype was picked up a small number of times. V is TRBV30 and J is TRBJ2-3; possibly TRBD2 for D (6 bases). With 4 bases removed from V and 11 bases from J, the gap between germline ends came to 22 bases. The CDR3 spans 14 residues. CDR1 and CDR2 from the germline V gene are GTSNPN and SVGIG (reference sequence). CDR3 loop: CAWTGTGDLGMQYF. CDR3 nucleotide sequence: TGTGCCTGGACCGGTACGGGGGATCTCGGCATGCAGTATTTT. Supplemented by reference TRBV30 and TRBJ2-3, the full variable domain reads SQTIHQWPATLVQPVGSPLSLECTVEGTSNPNLYWYRQAAGRGLQLLFYSVGIGQISSEVPQNLSASRPQDRQFILSSKKLLLSDSGFYLCAWTGTGDLGMQYFGPGTRLTVL.

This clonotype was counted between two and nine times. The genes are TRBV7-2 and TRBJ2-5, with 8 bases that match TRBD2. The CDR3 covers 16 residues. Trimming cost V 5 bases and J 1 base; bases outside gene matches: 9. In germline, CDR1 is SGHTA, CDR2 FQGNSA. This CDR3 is CASSRLGRGAQETQYF. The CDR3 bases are TGTGCCAGCAGCCGCTTGGGGCGGGGGGCCCAAGAGACCCAGTACTTC.

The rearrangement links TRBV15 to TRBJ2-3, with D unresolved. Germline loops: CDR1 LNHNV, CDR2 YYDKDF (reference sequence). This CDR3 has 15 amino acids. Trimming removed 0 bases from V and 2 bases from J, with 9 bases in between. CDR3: CATSRDPTTTDTQYF. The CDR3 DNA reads TGTGCCACCAGCAGAGATCCTACTACCACAGATACGCAGTATTTT. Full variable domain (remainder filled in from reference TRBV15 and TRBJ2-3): DAMVIQNPRYQVTQFGKPVTLSCSQTLNHNVMYWYQQKSSQAPKLLFHYYDKDFNNEADTPDNFQSRRPNTSFCFLDIRSPGLGDTAMYLCATSRDPTTTDTQYFGPGTRLTVL.

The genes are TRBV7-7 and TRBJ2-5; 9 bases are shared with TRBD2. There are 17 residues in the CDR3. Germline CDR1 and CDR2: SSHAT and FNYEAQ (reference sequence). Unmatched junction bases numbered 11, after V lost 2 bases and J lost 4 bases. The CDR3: CASSLSPAGGRGETQYF. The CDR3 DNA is TGTGCCAGCAGCTTATCGCCAGCGGGGGGTCGGGGAGAGACCCAGTACTTC.

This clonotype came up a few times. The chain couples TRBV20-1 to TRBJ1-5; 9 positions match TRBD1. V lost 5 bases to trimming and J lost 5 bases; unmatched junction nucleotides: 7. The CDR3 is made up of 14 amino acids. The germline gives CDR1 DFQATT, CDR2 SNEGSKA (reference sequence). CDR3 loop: CSALLTGGHQPQHF. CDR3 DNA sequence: TGCAGTGCTTTATTAACAGGGGGCCATCAGCCCCAGCATTTT.

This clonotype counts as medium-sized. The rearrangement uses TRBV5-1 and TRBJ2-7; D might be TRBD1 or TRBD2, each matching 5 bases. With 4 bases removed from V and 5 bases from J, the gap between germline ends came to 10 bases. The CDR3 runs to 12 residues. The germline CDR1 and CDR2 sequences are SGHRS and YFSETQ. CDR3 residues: CASSRGENEQYF. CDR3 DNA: TGCGCCAGCAGCCGGGGCGAGAACGAGCAGTACTTC. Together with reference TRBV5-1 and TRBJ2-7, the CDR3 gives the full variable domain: KAGVTQTPRYLIKTRGQQVTLSCSPISGHRSVSWYQQTPGQGLQFLFEYFSETQRNKGNFPGRFSGRQFSNSRSEMNVSTLELGDSALYLCASSRGENEQYFGPGTRLTVT.

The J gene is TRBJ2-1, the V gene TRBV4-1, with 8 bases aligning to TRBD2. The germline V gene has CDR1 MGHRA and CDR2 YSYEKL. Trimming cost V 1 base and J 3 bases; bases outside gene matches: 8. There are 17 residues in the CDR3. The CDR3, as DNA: TGCGCCAGCAGCCAAGTAGGGTGGCTAGCGGGCTACAATGAGCAGTTCTTC. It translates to CASSQVGWLAGYNEQFF.

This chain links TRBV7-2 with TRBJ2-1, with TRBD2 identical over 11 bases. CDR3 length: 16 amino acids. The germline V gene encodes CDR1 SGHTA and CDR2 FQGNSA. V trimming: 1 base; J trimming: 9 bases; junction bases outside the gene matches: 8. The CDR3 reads CASSLVSSGGKSEQFF. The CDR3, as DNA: TGTGCCAGCAGCTTAGTCTCTAGCGGGGGGAAAAGTGAGCAGTTCTTC. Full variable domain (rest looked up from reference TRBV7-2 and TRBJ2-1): GAGVSQSPSNKVTEKGKDVELRCDPISGHTALYWYRQSLGQGLEFLIYFQGNSAPDKSGLPSDRFSAERTGGSVSTLTIQRTQQEDSAVYLCASSLVSSGGKSEQFFGPGTRLTVL.

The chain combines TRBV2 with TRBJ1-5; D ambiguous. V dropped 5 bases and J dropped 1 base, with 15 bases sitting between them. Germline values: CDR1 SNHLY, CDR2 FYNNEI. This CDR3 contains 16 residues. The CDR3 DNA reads TGTGCCAGCAGTTCAAGATCCTCGGAGAGCAATCAGCCCCAGCATTTT. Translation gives CASSSRSSESNQPQHF.

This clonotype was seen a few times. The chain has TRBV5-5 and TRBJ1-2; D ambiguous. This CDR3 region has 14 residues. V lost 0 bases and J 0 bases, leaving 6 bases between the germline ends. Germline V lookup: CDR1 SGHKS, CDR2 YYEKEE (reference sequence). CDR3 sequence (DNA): TGTGCCAGCAGCTTGGCATCAGCTAACTATGGCTACACCTTC. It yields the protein CASSLASANYGYTF.

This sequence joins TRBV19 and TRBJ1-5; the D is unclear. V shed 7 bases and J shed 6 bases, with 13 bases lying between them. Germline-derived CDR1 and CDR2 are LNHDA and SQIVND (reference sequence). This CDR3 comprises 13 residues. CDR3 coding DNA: TGTGCCAGTACTCCTCTCGTGGGTCAGCCCCAGCATTTT. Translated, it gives CASTPLVGQPQHF.

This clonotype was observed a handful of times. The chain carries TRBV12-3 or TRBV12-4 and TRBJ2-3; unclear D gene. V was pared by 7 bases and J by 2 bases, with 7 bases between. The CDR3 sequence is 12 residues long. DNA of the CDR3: TGTGCCAGCATCCCCCTCACAGATACGCAGTATTTT. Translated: CASIPLTDTQYF.

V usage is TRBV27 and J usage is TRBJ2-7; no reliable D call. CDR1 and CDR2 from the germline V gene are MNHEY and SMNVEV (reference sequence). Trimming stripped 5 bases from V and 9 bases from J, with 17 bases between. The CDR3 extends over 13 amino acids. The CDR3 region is CASSPPGYGGQYF. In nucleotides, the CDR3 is TGTGCCAGCAGTCCCCCCGGCTACGGCGGGCAGTACTTC.

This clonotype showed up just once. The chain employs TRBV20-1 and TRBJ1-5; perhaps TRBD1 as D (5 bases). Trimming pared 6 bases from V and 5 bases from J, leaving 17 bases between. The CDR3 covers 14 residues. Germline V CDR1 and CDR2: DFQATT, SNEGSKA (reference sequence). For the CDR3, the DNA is TGCAGTGCCCCCCCTGCCAGGGCCGATCAGCCCCAGCATTTT. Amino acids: CSAPPARADQPQHF.

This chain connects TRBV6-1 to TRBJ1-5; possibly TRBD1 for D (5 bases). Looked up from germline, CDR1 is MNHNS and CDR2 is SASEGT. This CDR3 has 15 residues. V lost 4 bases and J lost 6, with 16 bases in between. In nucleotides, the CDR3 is TGTGCCAGCAGTGCCAATGGGGGTTTAGGTCAGCCCCAGCATTTT. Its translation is CASSANGGLGQPQHF.

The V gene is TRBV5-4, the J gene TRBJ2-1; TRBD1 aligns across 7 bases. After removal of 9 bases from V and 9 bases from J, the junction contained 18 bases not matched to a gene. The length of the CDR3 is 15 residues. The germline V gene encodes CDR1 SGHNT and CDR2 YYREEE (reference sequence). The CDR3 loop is CAKRQGSPVAFEQFF. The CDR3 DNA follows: TGTGCCAAAAGACAGGGCAGTCCGGTGGCATTTGAGCAGTTCTTC.